The present T cell receptor beta chain was sequenced within a study of CD8 T cells in Susac syndrome. Negative isolation yielded CD8+ and CD4+ T cells; FACS enriched TEMRA cells. RNA in amounts of about 0.5 to 1 ug was reverse transcribed with random hexamers. An immunoSEQ multiplex PCR amplified TCR beta CDR3 over 54 Vbeta and 13 Jbeta. TCRdb passed the immunoSEQ multiplex PCR reads through MiXCR, listing each CDR3 protein once. The sample has some 260,000 distinct CDR3 sequences; approximately 84% are singletons. The V end was cut by 4 bases, the J end by 3 bases, with 10 bases between. Germline V gives CDR1 SGHNT, CDR2 YYREEE (reference sequence). CDR3 size: 13 residues.

The sample was CD8+ T cells from PBMCs. The J gene is TRBJ1-1, the V gene TRBV5-4, with unresolved D. This clonotype originated in a human donor with multiple sclerosis. This CDR3 reads CASSRLTHTEAFF. CDR3 in DNA: TGTGCCAGCAGCCGCCTCACGCACACTGAAGCTTTCTTT.